One sample yielded the 18 T cell receptor beta chains listed below, sequenced in a study of shared clonotypes between healthy human individuals. Naive CD8 cells lacked CD45RO, underwent positive selection for CCR7 and left out terminally differentiated effector memory CD45RA+ cells. TCRdb's table, derived via immunoSEQ multiplex PCR, lists solely in-frame clones and lacks some. The sample consists of approximately 2,000,000 clones, just under 95% of them appearing once. The sequenced material came from naive CD8+ T cells from PBMCs. The source is a young man in good health. Some clones in this sample may be carry-over from other donors' samples.

The genes are TRBV7-9 and TRBJ1-2, with D perhaps TRBD1 (5 bases). Germline V lookup: CDR1 SEHNR, CDR2 FQNEAQ (reference sequence). The germline V and J ends were trimmed by 5 bases and 8 bases, with 18 bases remaining between them. The CDR3 length is 14 residues. Here the CDR3 DNA reads TGTGCCAGCAGCCCAGACAGTCGAGGTAGCGGCTACACCTTC. Encoded protein: CASSPDSRGSGYTF.

The chain is built from TRBV28 and TRBJ2-2; 12 bases are shared with TRBD2. Per germline, CDR1 MDHEN and CDR2 SYDVKM. This CDR3 spans 16 amino acids. V dropped 3 bases and J dropped 4; count of bases not matched to a gene: 3. The CDR3, as DNA: TGTGCCAGCAGTTTCCGGACTAGCGGGATCACCGGGGAGCTGTTTTTT. Its protein product is CASSFRTSGITGELFF.

This clone has only one observation. J is TRBJ2-7 and V is TRBV9; no firm D call. V gave up 0 bases and J gave up 0 bases, with 10 bases separating them. CDR3 size: 15 residues. Germline values: CDR1 SGDLS, CDR2 YYNGEE. The CDR3 coding sequence is TGTGCCAGCAGCGTAGTGCCAGCGAGCTCCTACGAGCAGTACTTC. Translation gives CASSVVPASSYEQYF. Supplemented by reference TRBV9 and TRBJ2-7, the full variable domain reads DSGVTQTPKHLITATGQRVTLRCSPRSGDLSVYWYQQSLDQGLQFLIQYYNGEERAKGNILERFSAQQFPDLHSELNLSSLELGDSALYFCASSVVPASSYEQYFGPGTRLTVT.

Comments on this clone: Other DNA variants within this sample encode the same CDR3. The CDR3 DNA follows: TGTGCCAGCAGCGTAGTCGGCGGGCCCTACAATGAGCAGTTCTTC. This encodes CASSVVGGPYNEQFF. The chain employs TRBV9 and TRBJ2-1, with D possibly being TRBD2 (5 bases). The germline V gene encodes CDR1 SGDLS and CDR2 YYNGEE. V was pared by 0 bases and J by 2 bases, with 9 bases between. The length of the CDR3 is 15 residues.

This clone was found once. The rearrangement links TRBV7-8 to TRBJ2-1; 12 bases map to TRBD2. Germline V gene sequence: CDR1 SGHVS, CDR2 FQNEAQ. The J segment lost 1 base and the V segment lost 3 bases, leaving 4 bases of the junction unmatched. CDR3 length: 17 amino acids. Written as DNA, the CDR3 is TGTGCCAGCAGCTTTCGACTAGCGGGAGTTTCCTACAATGAGCAGTTCTTC. Translating gives CASSFRLAGVSYNEQFF.

The rearrangement uses TRBV27 and TRBJ1-1; TRBD1 matches 9 bases. CDR1 is MNHEY and CDR2 is SMNVEV in the germline V gene (reference sequence). This CDR3 spans 15 amino acids. V was pared by 8 bases and J by 3 bases, with 10 bases of the junction left unmatched. The CDR3 spells CASYHTGGAYTEAFF. The CDR3 DNA reads as TGTGCCAGCTACCATACAGGGGGCGCTTACACTGAAGCTTTCTTT.

The J gene is TRBJ1-5, the V gene TRBV7-9; D possibly corresponds to TRBD1 (5 bases). V lost 4 bases, J lost 3 bases, and 19 bases lay in between. Germline-derived CDR1 and CDR2 are SEHNR and FQNEAQ (reference sequence). The CDR3 has 17 residues. The CDR3 DNA reads as TGTGCCAGCAGCTCCTGGGTGGGGGGATGGGACAATCAGCCCCAGCATTTT. This encodes CASSSWVGGWDNQPQHF.

The V gene is TRBV11-2, the J gene TRBJ2-2; 8 bases fit TRBD2. Germline V gene data show CDR1 as SGHAT and CDR2 as FQNNGV. The CDR3 runs to 16 residues. The V gene end was trimmed by 5 bases and the J gene end by 4 bases; junction bases not matched to a gene: 9. Here the CDR3 DNA reads TGTGCCAGCAGCCGCCGGGGGGCGGGAGGCACCGGGGAGCTGTTTTTT. Translation: CASSRRGAGGTGELFF.

The chain has TRBV6-5 and TRBJ2-5; D might be TRBD1 (6 bases). There are 15 residues in the CDR3. In germline, CDR1 is MNHEY, CDR2 SVGAGI. Between the trimmed V and J ends, which lost 5 bases and 3 bases, there was a span of 16 bases. CDR3 DNA sequence: TGTGCCAGCAGTCTCGGGCCCTCAGGGGAAGAGACCCAGTACTTC. Translation gives CASSLGPSGEETQYF.

This chain uses TRBV2 with TRBJ2-3; D unresolved. CDR1 SNHLY and CDR2 FYNNEI come from the germline V gene. With 2 bases removed from V and 4 bases from J, the gap between germline ends came to 10 bases. CDR3 length equals 14 residues. The CDR3 DNA sequence: TGTGCCAGCAGTGAATGGGTCTCCCCAGATACGCAGTATTTT. It encodes CASSEWVSPDTQYF.

V gene TRBV7-8 combines with J gene TRBJ2-6, with D perhaps TRBD1 or TRBD2 (5 bases each). The ends were cut back, 5 bases at V and 1 base at J, with 12 bases in the middle. The length of the CDR3 is 16 residues. Germline CDR1 is SGHVS and CDR2 is FQNEAQ. This CDR3 is CASSGDRVSGANVLTF. The DNA for the CDR3 is TGTGCCAGCAGCGGGGACCGAGTTTCTGGGGCCAACGTCCTGACTTTC. The whole variable domain, filled in from reference TRBV7-8 and TRBJ2-6, reads GAGVSQSPRYKVAKRGQDVALRCDPISGHVSLFWYQQALGQGPEFLTYFQNEAQLDKSGLPSDRFFAERPEGSVSTLKIQRTQQEDSAVYLCASSGDRVSGANVLTFGAGSRLTVL.

The rearrangement links TRBV28 to TRBJ2-7; 10 bases are a match to TRBD1. The CDR3 is 15 residues long. Losses at the gene ends were 6 bases for V and 6 bases for J; bases not matched to a gene: 11. CDR1 is MDHEN, CDR2 SYDVKM, per germline. The CDR3: CASRQASGTGAEQYF. The CDR3 nucleotides are TGTGCCAGCAGGCAAGCCTCCGGGACAGGGGCCGAGCAGTACTTC.

The J gene is TRBJ2-3, the V gene TRBV2; 8 nucleotides line up with TRBD1. Trimming at V came to 6 bases and at J to 3 bases, leaving 11 bases not matched to a gene. This CDR3 has 16 amino acids. CDR1 and CDR2 from the germline V gene are SNHLY and FYNNEI. CDR3 in DNA: TGTGCCAGCAGGCCCGGGACAGGAGTAAAGACAGATACGCAGTATTTT. Protein: CASRPGTGVKTDTQYF.

A note on this clone: Other DNA sequences in the same sample also yield this CDR3. The chain links TRBV7-9 to TRBJ2-1; 7 nucleotides line up with TRBD2. The V gene end was trimmed by 1 base and the J gene end by 2 bases; junction bases not matched to a gene: 2. Germline CDR1 SEHNR, CDR2 FQNEAQ (reference sequence). There are 15 residues in the CDR3. The CDR3 here is CASSLGGSPYNEQFF. Written as DNA, the CDR3 is TGTGCCAGCAGCTTAGGCGGGAGCCCCTACAATGAGCAGTTCTTC.

The rearrangement links TRBV27 to TRBJ2-7; D unresolved. The CDR3 has 14 residues. Per the germline V gene, CDR1 is MNHEY and CDR2 is SMNVEV (reference sequence). Trimming removed 9 bases from V and 0 bases from J, with 15 bases in between. The CDR3 coding sequence is TGTGCCAGTCAGAACCGCGGTAGCTCCTACGAGCAGTACTTC. Residues: CASQNRGSSYEQYF.

This clone has more than one count but fewer than ten. The same CDR3 also results from other DNA sequences found in this sample. This chain connects TRBV29-1 to TRBJ2-7; 12 nucleotides match TRBD2. This CDR3 has 14 residues. V was clipped by 6 bases and J by 0 bases; unmatched bases: 3. Germline V gives CDR1 SQVTM, CDR2 ANQGSEA. CDR3 protein: CSVETSGSSYEQYF. The CDR3 DNA sequence: TGCAGCGTGGAGACTAGCGGGAGCTCCTACGAGCAGTACTTC.

The chain couples TRBV9 to TRBJ1-5; D gene unclear. Germline assignment: CDR1 SGDLS and CDR2 YYNGEE. The V and J ends lost 0 bases and 4 bases respectively, with 11 bases between them. The CDR3 runs 15 residues. The CDR3 sequence: CASSVAGGRNQPQHF. CDR3 bases: TGTGCCAGCAGCGTAGCCGGAGGGCGAAATCAGCCCCAGCATTTT.

With respect to this clone: This specimen includes other DNA sequences encoding the same CDR3. The V and J genes are TRBV5-1 and TRBJ1-1; D uncertain. The V gene's germline CDR1 is SGHRS and CDR2 YFSETQ. This CDR3 region has 13 residues. Trimming removed 2 bases from V and 5 bases from J, with 10 bases in between. In DNA form, the CDR3 reads TGCGCCAGCAGCTTTGGTGGAGGGACTGAAGCTTTCTTT. This sequence encodes CASSFGGGTEAFF.